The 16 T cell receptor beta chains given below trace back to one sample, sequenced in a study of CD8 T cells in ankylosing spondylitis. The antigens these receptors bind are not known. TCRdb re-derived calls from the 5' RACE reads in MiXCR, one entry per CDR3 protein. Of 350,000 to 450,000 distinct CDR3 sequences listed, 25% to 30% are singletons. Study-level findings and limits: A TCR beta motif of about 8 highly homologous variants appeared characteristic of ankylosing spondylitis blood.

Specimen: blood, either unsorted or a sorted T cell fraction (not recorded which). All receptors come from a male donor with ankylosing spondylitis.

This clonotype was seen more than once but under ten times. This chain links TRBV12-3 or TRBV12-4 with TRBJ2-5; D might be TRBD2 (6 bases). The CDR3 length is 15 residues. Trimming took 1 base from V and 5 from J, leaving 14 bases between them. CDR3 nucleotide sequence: TGTGCCAGCAGTTTAGTTGGGTTGGAGGGGGAGACCCAGTACTTC. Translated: CASSLVGLEGETQYF.

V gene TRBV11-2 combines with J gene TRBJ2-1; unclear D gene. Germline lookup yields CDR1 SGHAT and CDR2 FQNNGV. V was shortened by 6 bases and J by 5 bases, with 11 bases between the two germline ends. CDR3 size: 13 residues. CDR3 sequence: CASSRSGNNEQFF. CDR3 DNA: TGTGCCAGCAGTCGATCCGGCAACAATGAGCAGTTCTTC.

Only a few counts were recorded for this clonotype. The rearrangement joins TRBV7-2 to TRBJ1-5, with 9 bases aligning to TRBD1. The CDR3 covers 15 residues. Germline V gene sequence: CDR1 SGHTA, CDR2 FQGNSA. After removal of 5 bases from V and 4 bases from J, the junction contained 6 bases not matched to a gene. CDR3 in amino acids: CASSIQGAGNQPQHF. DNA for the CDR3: TGTGCCAGCAGCATACAGGGGGCTGGGAATCAGCCCCAGCATTTT.

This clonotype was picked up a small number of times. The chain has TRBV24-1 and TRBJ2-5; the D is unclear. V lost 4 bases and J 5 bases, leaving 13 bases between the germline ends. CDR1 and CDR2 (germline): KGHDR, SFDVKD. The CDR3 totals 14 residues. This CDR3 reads CATSDPSVIETQYF. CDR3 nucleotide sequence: TGTGCCACCAGTGACCCTTCGGTGATTGAGACCCAGTACTTC.

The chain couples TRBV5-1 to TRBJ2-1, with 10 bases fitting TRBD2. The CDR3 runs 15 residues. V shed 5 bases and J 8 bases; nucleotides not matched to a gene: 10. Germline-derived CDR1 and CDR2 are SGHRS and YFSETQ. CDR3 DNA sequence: TGCGCCAGCAGAGAAAGGCTAGCGGGAGTCGATGAGCAGTTCTTC. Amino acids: CASRERLAGVDEQFF. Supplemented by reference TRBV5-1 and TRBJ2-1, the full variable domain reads KAGVTQTPRYLIKTRGQQVTLSCSPISGHRSVSWYQQTPGQGLQFLFEYFSETQRNKGNFPGRFSGRQFSNSRSEMNVSTLELGDSALYLCASRERLAGVDEQFFGPGTRLTVL.

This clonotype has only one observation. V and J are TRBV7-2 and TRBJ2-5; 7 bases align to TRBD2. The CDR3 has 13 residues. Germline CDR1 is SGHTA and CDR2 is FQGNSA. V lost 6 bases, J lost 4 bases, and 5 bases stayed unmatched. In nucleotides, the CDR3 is TGTGCCAGCAGTCCTTCTAGCGGAGAGACCCAGTACTTC. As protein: CASSPSSGETQYF.

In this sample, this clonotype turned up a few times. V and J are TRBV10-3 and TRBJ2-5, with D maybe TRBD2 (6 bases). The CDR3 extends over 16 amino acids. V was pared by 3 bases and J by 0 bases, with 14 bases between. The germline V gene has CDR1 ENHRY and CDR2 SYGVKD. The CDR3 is CAISDSFRGYQETQYF. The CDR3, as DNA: TGTGCCATCAGTGACTCTTTTCGGGGGTACCAAGAGACCCAGTACTTC.

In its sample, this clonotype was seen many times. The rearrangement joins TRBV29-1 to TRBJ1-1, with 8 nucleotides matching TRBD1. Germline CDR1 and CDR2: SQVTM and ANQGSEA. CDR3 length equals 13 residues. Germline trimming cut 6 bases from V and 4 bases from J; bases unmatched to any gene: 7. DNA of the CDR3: TGCAGCGTGGCCCGACAGGGGACCACTGAAGCTTTCTTT. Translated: CSVARQGTTEAFF.

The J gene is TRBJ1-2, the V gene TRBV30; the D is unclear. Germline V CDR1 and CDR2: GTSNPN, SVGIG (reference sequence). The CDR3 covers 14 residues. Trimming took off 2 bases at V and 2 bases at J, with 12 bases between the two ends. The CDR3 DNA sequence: TGTGCCTGGAGTAGGGAGACGGCCAACTATGGCTACACCTTC. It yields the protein CAWSRETANYGYTF.

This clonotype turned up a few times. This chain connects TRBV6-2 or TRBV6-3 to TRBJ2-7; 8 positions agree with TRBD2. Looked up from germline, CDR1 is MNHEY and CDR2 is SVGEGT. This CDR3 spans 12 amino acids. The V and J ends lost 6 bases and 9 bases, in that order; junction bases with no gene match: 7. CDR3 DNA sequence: TGTGCCAGCAGGACCGGGACTAGTGGGCAGTACTTC. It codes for CASRTGTSGQYF.

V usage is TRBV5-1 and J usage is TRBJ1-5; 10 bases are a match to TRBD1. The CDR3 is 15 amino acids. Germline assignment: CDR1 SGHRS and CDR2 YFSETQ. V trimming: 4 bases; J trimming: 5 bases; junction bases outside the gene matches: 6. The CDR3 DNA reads TGCGCCAGCAGCGCTGGGGACAGGGGAGATCAGCCCCAGCATTTT. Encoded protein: CASSAGDRGDQPQHF.

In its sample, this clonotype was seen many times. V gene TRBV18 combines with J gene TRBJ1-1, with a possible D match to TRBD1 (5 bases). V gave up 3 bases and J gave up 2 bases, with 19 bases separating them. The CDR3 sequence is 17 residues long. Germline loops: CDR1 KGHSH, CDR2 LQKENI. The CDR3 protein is CASSPPSISGGNTEAFF. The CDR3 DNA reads TGTGCCAGCTCACCCCCGTCTATTAGCGGGGGTAACACTGAAGCTTTCTTT.

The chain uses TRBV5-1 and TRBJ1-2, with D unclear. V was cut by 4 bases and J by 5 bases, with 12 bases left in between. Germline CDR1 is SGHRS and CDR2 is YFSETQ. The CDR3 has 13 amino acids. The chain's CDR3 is CASSPATEYGYTF. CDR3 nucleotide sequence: TGCGCCAGCAGCCCGGCGACGGAATATGGCTACACCTTC.

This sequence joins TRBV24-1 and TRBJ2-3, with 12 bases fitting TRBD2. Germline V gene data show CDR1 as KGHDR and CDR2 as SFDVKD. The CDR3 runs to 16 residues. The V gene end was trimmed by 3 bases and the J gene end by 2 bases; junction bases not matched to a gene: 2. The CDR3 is CATSDPSGRATDTQYF. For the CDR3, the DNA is TGTGCCACCAGTGATCCTAGCGGGAGGGCCACAGATACGCAGTATTTT.

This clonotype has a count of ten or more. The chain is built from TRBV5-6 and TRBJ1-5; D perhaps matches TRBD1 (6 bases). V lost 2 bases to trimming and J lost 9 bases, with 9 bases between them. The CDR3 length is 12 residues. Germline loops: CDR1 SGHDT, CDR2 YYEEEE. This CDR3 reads CASSLQQGPQHF. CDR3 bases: TGTGCCAGCAGCTTACAACAGGGGCCCCAGCATTTT.

The CDR3 DNA is TGTGCCAGCAGCTTTTTTAAGCGGAGGGAAAGCACAGATACGCAGTATTTT. It is translated as CASSFFKRRESTDTQYF. The chain links TRBV21-1 to TRBJ2-3; the table gives TRBD2 as D, unverified against the DNA. TRBV21-1 is listed as a pseudogene. CDR3 size: 17 residues.